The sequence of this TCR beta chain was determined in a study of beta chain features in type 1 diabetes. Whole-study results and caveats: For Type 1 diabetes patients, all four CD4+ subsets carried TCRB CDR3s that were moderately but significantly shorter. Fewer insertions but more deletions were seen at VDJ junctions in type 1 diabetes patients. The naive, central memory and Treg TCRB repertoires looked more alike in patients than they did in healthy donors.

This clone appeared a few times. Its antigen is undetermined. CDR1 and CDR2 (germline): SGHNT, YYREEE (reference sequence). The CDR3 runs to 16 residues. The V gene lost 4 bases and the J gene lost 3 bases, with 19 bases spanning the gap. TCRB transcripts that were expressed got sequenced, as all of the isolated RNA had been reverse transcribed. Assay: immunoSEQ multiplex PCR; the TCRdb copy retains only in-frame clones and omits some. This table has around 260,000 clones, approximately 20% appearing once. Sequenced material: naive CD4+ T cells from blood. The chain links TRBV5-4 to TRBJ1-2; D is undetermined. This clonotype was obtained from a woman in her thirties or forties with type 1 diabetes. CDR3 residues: CASSASGGRYDYGYTF. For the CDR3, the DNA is TGTGCCAGCAGCGCCTCCGGCGGGAGGTACGACTATGGCTACACCTTC.